The 21 T cell receptor beta chains given below trace back to one sample, sequenced in a study of OX40 agonist ivuxolimab in advanced cancers. Here immunoSEQ multiplex PCR was the method, and the copy in TCRdb shows in-frame clones only, minus some. The table lists 65,000 to 80,000 clones, around 93% of them singletons. The sample was CD4+ or CD8+ T cells sorted from blood, taken in a trial of the OX40 agonist ivuxolimab. These receptors were taken from an adult with an advanced solid tumor such as melanoma, head and neck, liver or kidney cancer.

This clone appeared once. CDR3 sequence reads: CASSEYLGHNTEAFF. CDR3 coding DNA: TGCGCCAGCAGTGAATATTTGGGACATAACACTGAAGCTTTCTTT. V is TRBV10-1 and J is TRBJ1-1, with D possibly being TRBD1 (6 bases). With 3 bases removed from V and 2 bases from J, the gap between germline ends came to 13 bases. There are 15 residues in the CDR3. The germline V gene has CDR1 WNHNN and CDR2 SYGVQD (reference sequence).

The chain joins TRBV25-1 to TRBJ2-3; 7 bases match TRBD2. J lost 3 bases, V lost 8 bases, and 5 bases had no gene match. This CDR3 has 13 amino acids. Per germline, CDR1 MGHDK and CDR2 SYGVNS. CDR3 coding DNA: TGTGCCAGCGGGGGGGACCCTACAGATACGCAGTATTTT. This translates into CASGGDPTDTQYF.

The J gene is TRBJ1-1, the V gene TRBV4-1, with D maybe TRBD1 (5 bases). Germline V gene sequence: CDR1 MGHRA, CDR2 YSYEKL. This CDR3 has 13 amino acids. Trimming removed 6 bases at V and 2 bases at J, with 10 bases between. CDR3 DNA sequence: TGCGCCAGCAGTCGCAGGGAAAACACTGAAGCTTTCTTT. Its protein is CASSRRENTEAFF.

The rearrangement joins TRBV10-3 to TRBJ2-7, with 14 bases lining up with TRBD2. The V gene's germline CDR1 is ENHRY and CDR2 SYGVKD. Trimming removed 11 bases from V and 6 bases from J; junction bases left unmatched: 3. CDR3 size: 12 residues. In DNA form, the CDR3 reads TGTGCCTCGGGACTAGCGGGAGCCGAGCAGTACTTC. This sequence encodes CASGLAGAEQYF.

This rearrangement joins TRBV10-3 to TRBJ1-5; D remains ambiguous. Germline assignment: CDR1 ENHRY and CDR2 SYGVKD. The CDR3 spans 15 residues. The V and J ends lost 0 bases and 1 base respectively, with 7 bases between them. CDR3 DNA: TGTGCCATCAGTGAGTCGATAGGGAGCAATCAGCCCCAGCATTTT. Its protein is CAISESIGSNQPQHF.

The chain employs TRBV9 and TRBJ2-2; D gene ambiguous. V was trimmed by 3 bases and J by 2 bases, leaving 11 bases between them. The germline gives CDR1 SGDLS, CDR2 YYNGEE. This CDR3 comprises 15 residues. Here the CDR3 DNA reads TGTGCCAGCAGCGAGAAACGACCCAACACCGGGGAGCTGTTTTTT. Its protein is CASSEKRPNTGELFF.

This clone was recorded once. At one of its ends the junction is not consistent with the germline gene, which may arise from a read error. V usage is TRBV7-7 and J usage is TRBJ2-7; a weak D match, TRBD2 (5 bases). Germline assignment: CDR1 SSHAT and CDR2 FNYEAQ (reference sequence). This CDR3 spans 16 amino acids. The CDR3 DNA reads TGTGCTAGCAGCTTAGAGGGTATTACAAAATTCTACGAGCAGTACTTC. This gives the protein CASSLEGITKFYEQYF.

The chain couples TRBV5-1 to TRBJ2-7; 11 bases match TRBD2. The V gene end was trimmed by 0 bases and the J gene end by 4 bases; junction bases not matched to a gene: 3. The CDR3 has 15 residues. Germline CDR1 is SGHRS and CDR2 is YFSETQ. The chain's CDR3 is CASSLEGTSGYEQYF. The CDR3 nucleotides are TGCGCCAGCAGCTTGGAAGGGACTAGCGGATACGAGCAGTACTTC. Full variable domain (missing parts from reference TRBV5-1 and TRBJ2-7): KAGVTQTPRYLIKTRGQQVTLSCSPISGHRSVSWYQQTPGQGLQFLFEYFSETQRNKGNFPGRFSGRQFSNSRSEMNVSTLELGDSALYLCASSLEGTSGYEQYFGPGTRLTVT.

The rearrangement uses TRBV18 and TRBJ2-7, with 10 bases lining up with TRBD2. The CDR3 extends over 15 amino acids. Germline CDR1 is KGHSH and CDR2 is LQKENI. V trimming: 2 bases; J trimming: 3 bases; junction bases outside the gene matches: 4. The CDR3 DNA reads as TGTGCCAGCTCACCAGAGACTAGCGGGTACTACGAGCAGTACTTC. It encodes CASSPETSGYYEQYF.

In its sample, this clone was seen once. The chain couples TRBV7-9 to TRBJ2-3; D remains ambiguous. CDR3 length: 10 residues. V lost 5 bases and J 8 bases, leaving 5 bases between the germline ends. The V gene's germline CDR1 is SEHNR and CDR2 FQNEAQ (reference sequence). The CDR3 DNA follows: TGTGCCAGCAGCCTGGGTACGCAGTATTTT. Amino acid sequence: CASSLGTQYF.

The chain has TRBV6-6 and TRBJ2-5, with a possible D match to TRBD2 (6 bases). From germline, CDR1 is MNHNY and CDR2 SVGAGI (reference sequence). This CDR3 is built from 16 residues. V lost 5 bases to trimming and J lost 5 bases, with 21 bases between them. The CDR3 protein is CASSPGTQIYGETQYF. The CDR3 nucleotides read TGTGCCAGCAGTCCCGGGACTCAAATCTATGGGGAGACCCAGTACTTC.

The rearrangement joins TRBV5-1 to TRBJ2-2; the match to TRBD1 covers 7 bases. The trim removed 1 base at V and 5 bases at J, leaving 5 bases unmatched. Germline V gene data show CDR1 as SGHRS and CDR2 as YFSETQ. This CDR3 spans 15 amino acids. The DNA for the CDR3 is TGCGCCAGCAGCTTGAGAGGGGGCGGTACCGGGGAGCTGTTTTTT. Its protein product is CASSLRGGGTGELFF.

The V and J genes are TRBV29-1 and TRBJ1-3; D remains unclear. Germline V CDR1 and CDR2: SQVTM, ANQGSEA. This CDR3 has 12 residues. The V gene lost 4 bases and the J gene lost 4 bases, with 8 bases spanning the gap. CDR3 sequence (DNA): TGCAGCGTTGGGTTGGGAGGAAACACCATATATTTT. Its translation: CSVGLGGNTIYF. Using reference TRBV29-1 and TRBJ1-3 for the parts outside the CDR3, the full variable domain is SAVISQKPSRDICQRGTSLTIQCQVDSQVTMMFWYRQQPGQSLTLIATANQGSEATYESGFVIDKFPISRPNLTFSTLTVSNMSPEDSSIYLCSVGLGGNTIYFGEGSWLTVV.

This chain uses TRBV5-1 with TRBJ2-1; TRBD2 matches 8 bases. Germline lookup yields CDR1 SGHRS and CDR2 YFSETQ. Trimming took 7 bases from V and 6 from J; bases not matched to a gene: 9. The CDR3 consists of 14 residues. In nucleotides, the CDR3 is TGCGCCAGCCATCCGGGGACTAGTCCCAATGAGCAGTTCTTC. Amino acid sequence: CASHPGTSPNEQFF.

V gene TRBV6-1 combines with J gene TRBJ2-3, with TRBD1 matching over 8 bases. The length of the CDR3 is 16 residues. Losses at the gene ends were 4 bases for V and 7 bases for J; bases not matched to a gene: 13. Germline V lookup: CDR1 MNHNS, CDR2 SASEGT. This CDR3 is CASSAVGSGGAYTQYF. In DNA form, the CDR3 reads TGTGCCAGCAGTGCCGTCGGTTCAGGGGGCGCTTATACGCAGTATTTT.

CDR3 sequence: CASSKTGNSNQPQHF. The CDR3, as DNA: TGTGCCAGCAGCAAGACAGGGAATAGCAATCAGCCCCAGCATTTT. The gene calls are TRBV7-9 and TRBJ1-5, with 7 bases lining up with TRBD1. Trimming took 5 bases from V and 0 from J; bases not matched to a gene: 4. The CDR3 loop spans 15 amino acids. CDR1 SEHNR and CDR2 FQNEAQ come from the germline V gene (reference sequence). Full variable domain (outside the CDR3, taken from reference TRBV7-9 and TRBJ1-5): DTGVSQNPRHKITKRGQNVTFRCDPISEHNRLYWYRQTLGQGPEFLTYFQNEAQLEKSRLLSDRFSAERPKGSFSTLEIQRTEQGDSAMYLCASSKTGNSNQPQHFGDGTRLSIL.

The chain has TRBV2 and TRBJ2-2; 11 bases are shared with TRBD2. Per germline, CDR1 SNHLY and CDR2 FYNNEI. The CDR3 covers 15 residues. J was trimmed by 4 bases and V by 6 bases; bases with no gene match: 4. The CDR3 DNA reads TGTGCCAGCAGACTAGCGGGAGTCGTCACCGGGGAGCTGTTTTTT. Encoded protein: CASRLAGVVTGELFF.

The J gene is TRBJ2-7, the V gene TRBV7-2; TRBD2 might be the D (6 bases). Trimming stripped 3 bases from V and 2 bases from J, with 11 bases between. CDR1 and CDR2 from the germline V gene are SGHTA and FQGNSA. This CDR3 region has 14 residues. This CDR3 reads CASSFGGSAYEQYF. DNA of the CDR3: TGTGCCAGCAGCTTTGGAGGGAGCGCCTACGAGCAGTACTTC.

The CDR3 region has the DNA TGTGCCATCAGTGAGTCTATGTCGTCTAGCGGGAGTTCTAGTCACAATGAGCAGTTCTTC. It yields the protein CAISESMSSSGSSSHNEQFF. The chain uses TRBV10-3 and TRBJ2-1; 10 nucleotides agree with TRBD2. CDR1 ENHRY and CDR2 SYGVKD come from the germline V gene. V trimming: 0 bases; J trimming: 5 bases; junction bases outside the gene matches: 16. This CDR3 has 20 residues.

This rearrangement joins TRBV18 to TRBJ1-1, with D uncertain. The CDR3 is 12 residues long. Germline CDR1 is KGHSH and CDR2 is LQKENI. Trimming left V 3 bases short and J 5 bases short, with 7 bases between. Here the CDR3 reads CASSPFRTEAFF. Written as DNA, the CDR3 is TGTGCCAGCTCACCTTTCAGAACTGAAGCTTTCTTT.

J is TRBJ1-6 and V is TRBV6-6; D ambiguous. This CDR3 has 14 amino acids. V was shortened by 3 bases and J by 5 bases, with 8 bases between the two germline ends. Germline V lookup: CDR1 MNHNY, CDR2 SVGAGI (reference sequence). This chain's CDR3 is CASSYVADNSPLHF. CDR3 DNA sequence: TGTGCCAGCAGTTATGTGGCCGATAATTCACCCCTCCACTTT.